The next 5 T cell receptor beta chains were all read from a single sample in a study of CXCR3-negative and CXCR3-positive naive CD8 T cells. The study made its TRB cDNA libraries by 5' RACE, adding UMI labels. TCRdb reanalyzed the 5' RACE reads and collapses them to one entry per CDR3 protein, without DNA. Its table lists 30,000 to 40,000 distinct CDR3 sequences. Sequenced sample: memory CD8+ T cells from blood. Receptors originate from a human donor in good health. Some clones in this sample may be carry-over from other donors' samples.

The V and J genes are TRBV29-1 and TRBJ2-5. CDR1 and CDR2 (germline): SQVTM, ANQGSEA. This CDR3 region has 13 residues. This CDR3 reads CSVVETLQETQYF.

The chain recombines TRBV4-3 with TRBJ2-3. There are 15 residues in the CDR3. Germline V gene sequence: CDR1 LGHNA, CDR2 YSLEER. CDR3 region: CASSQDRISTDTQYF.

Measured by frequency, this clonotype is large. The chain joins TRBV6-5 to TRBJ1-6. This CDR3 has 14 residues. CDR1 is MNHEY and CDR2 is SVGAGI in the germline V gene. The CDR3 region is CASSQDFYNSPLHF.

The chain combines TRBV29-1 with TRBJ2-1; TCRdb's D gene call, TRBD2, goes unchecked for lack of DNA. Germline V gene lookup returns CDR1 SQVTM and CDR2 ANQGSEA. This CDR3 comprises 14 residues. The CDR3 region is CSVDGLVLYNEQFF.

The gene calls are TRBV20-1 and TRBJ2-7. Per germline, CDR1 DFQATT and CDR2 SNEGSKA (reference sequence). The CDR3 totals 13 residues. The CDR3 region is CSARARVSDEQYF.